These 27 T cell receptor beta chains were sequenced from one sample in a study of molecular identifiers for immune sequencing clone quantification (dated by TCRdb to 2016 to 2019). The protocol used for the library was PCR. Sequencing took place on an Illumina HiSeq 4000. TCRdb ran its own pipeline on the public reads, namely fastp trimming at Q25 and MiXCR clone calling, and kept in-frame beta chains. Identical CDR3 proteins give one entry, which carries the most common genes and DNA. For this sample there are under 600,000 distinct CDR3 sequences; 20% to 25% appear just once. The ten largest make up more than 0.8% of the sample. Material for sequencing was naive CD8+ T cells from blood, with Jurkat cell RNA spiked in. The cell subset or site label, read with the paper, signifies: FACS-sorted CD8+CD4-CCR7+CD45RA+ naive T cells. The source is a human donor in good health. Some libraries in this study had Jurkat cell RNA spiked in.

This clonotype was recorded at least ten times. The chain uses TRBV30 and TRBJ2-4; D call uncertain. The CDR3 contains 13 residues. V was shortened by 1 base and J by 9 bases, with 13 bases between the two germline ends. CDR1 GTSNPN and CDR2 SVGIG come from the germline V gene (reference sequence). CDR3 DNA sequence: TGTGCCTGGAGTGAAGCCCCCGGTGGCATTCAGTACTTC. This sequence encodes CAWSEAPGGIQYF.

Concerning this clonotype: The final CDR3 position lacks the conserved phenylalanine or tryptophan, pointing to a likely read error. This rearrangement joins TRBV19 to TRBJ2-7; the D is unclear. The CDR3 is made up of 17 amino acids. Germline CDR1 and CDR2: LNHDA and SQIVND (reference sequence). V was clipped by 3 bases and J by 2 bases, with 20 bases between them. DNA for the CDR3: TGTGCCAGTAGTATTTCCCGAGGAGCCACGAGTCCCTACGAGCAGTACCTC. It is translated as CASSISRGATSPYEQYL.

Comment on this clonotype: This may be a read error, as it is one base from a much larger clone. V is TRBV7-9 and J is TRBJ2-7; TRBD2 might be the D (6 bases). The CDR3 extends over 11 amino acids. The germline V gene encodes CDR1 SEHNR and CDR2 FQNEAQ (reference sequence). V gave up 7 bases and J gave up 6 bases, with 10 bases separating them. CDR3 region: CASNYGGEQYF. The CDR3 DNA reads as TGTGCCAGCAACTACGGGGGCGAGCAGTACTTC.

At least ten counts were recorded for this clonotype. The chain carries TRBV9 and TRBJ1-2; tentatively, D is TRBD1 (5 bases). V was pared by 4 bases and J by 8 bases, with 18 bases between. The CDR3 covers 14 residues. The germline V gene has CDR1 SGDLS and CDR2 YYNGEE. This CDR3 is CASSPLAGAEGYTF. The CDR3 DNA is TGTGCCAGCAGCCCGCTCGCCGGGGCGGAAGGCTACACCTTC.

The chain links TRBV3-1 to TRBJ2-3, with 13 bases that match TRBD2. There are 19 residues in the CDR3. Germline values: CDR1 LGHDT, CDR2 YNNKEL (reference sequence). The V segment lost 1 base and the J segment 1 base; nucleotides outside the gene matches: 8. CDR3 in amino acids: CASSQGRVGTSGGTDTQYF. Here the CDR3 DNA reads TGTGCCAGCAGCCAAGGGCGGGTTGGGACTAGCGGGGGCACAGATACGCAGTATTTT.

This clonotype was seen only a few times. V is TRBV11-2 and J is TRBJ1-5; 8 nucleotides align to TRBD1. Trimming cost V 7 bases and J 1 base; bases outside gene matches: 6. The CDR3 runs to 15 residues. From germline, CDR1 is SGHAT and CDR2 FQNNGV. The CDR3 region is CASKQGARSNQPQHF. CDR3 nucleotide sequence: TGTGCCAGCAAGCAGGGGGCCCGAAGCAATCAGCCCCAGCATTTT.

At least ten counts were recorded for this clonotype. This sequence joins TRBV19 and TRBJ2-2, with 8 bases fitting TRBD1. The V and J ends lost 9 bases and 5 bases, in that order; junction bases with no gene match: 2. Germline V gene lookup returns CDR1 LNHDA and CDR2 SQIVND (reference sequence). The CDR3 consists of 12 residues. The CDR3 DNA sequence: TGTGCCAGCCGGACAGGGACCGGGGAGCTGTTTTTT. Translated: CASRTGTGELFF.

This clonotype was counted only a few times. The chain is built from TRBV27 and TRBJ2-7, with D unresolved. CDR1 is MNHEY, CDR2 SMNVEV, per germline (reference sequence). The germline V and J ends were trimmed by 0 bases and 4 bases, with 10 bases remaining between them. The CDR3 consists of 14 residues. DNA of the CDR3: TGTGCCAGCAGTTTATCTTGGCTTAGGTACGAGCAGTACTTC. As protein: CASSLSWLRYEQYF.

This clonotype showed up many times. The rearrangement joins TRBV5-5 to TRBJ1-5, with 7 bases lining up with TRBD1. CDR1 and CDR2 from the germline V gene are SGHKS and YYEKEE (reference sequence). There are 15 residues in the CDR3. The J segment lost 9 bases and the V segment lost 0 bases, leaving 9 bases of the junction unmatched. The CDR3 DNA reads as TGTGCCAGCAGCTTGGATGACAGGGAGGGGTCGCCCCAGCATTTT. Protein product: CASSLDDREGSPQHF. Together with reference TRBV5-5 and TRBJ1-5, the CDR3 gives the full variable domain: DAGVTQSPTHLIKTRGQQVTLRCSPISGHKSVSWYQQVLGQGPQFIFQYYEKEERGRGNFPDRFSARQFPNYSSELNVNALLLGDSALYLCASSLDDREGSPQHFGDGTRLSIL.

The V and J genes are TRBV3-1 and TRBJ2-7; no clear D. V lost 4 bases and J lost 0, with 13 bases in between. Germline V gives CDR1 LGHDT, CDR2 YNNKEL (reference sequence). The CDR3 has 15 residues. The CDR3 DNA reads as TGTGCCAGCAGCCCGGTCCCCCGATACTCCTACGAGCAGTACTTC. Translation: CASSPVPRYSYEQYF.

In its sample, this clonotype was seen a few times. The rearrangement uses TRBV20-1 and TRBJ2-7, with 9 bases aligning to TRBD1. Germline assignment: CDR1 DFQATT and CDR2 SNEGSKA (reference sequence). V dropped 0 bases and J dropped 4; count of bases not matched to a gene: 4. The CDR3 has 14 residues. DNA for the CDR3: TGCAGTGCTAGAGATGAACAGGGGGCTTACGAGCAGTACTTC. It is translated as CSARDEQGAYEQYF.

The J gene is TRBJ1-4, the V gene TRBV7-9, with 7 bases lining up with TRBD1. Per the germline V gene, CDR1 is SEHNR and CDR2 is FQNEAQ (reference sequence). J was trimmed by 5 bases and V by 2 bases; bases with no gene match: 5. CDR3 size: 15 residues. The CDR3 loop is CASSLHDRANEKLFF. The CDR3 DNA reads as TGTGCCAGCAGCTTACACGACAGGGCAAATGAAAAACTGTTTTTT.

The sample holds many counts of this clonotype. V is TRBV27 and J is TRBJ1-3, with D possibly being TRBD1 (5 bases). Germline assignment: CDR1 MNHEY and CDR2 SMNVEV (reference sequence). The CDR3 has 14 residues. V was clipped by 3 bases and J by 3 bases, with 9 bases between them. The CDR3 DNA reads TGTGCCAGCAGTTTGGGGAGGGGTGGAAACACCATATATTTT. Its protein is CASSLGRGGNTIYF.

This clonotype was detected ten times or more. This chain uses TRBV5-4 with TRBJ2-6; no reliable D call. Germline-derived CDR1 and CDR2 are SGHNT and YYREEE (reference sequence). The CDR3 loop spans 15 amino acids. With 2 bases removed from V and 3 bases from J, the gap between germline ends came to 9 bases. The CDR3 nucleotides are TGTGCCAGCAGCTTAGGTGGGATTGGGGCCAACGTCCTGACTTTC. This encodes CASSLGGIGANVLTF. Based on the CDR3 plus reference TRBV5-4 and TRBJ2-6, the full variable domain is ETGVTQSPTHLIKTRGQQVTLRCSSQSGHNTVSWYQQALGQGPQFIFQYYREEENGRGNFPPRFSGLQFPNYSSELNVNALELDDSALYLCASSLGGIGANVLTFGAGSRLTVL.

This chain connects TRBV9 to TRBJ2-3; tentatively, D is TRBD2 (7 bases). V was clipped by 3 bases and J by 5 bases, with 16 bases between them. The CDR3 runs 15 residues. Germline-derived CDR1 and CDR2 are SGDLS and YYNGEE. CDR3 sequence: CASSGTGWGGDTQYF. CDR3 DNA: TGTGCCAGCAGCGGAACAGGGTGGGGGGGAGATACGCAGTATTTT.

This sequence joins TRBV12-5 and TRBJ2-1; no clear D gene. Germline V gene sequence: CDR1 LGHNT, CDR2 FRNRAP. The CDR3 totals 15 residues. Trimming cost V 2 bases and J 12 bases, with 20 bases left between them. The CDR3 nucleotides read TGTGCTAGTGGTTTGCCTACGGGCCAGGCCCTGCGGCAGTTCTTC. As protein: CASGLPTGQALRQFF.

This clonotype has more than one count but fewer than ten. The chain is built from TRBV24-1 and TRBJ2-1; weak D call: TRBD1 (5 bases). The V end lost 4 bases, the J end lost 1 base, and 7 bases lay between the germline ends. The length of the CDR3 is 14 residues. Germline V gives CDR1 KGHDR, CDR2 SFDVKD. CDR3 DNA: TGTGCCACCAGTGACCAGGGATCCTACAATGAGCAGTTCTTC. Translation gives CATSDQGSYNEQFF.

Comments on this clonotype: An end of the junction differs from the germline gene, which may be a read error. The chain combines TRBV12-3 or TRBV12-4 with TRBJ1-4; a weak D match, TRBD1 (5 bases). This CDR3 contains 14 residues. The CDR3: CVSTLRGANEKLFF. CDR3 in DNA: TGTGTCAGCACTCTTCGGGGGGCTAATGAAAAACTGTTTTTT.

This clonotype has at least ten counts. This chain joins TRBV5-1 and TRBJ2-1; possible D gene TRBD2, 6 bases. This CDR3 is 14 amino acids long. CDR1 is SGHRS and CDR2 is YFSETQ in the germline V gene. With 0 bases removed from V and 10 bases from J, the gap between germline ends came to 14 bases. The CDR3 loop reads CASSLGLASPEQFF. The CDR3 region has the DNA TGCGCCAGCAGCTTGGGGCTAGCGTCCCCCGAGCAGTTCTTC. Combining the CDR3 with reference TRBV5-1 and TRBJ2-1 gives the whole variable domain KAGVTQTPRYLIKTRGQQVTLSCSPISGHRSVSWYQQTPGQGLQFLFEYFSETQRNKGNFPGRFSGRQFSNSRSEMNVSTLELGDSALYLCASSLGLASPEQFFGPGTRLTVL.

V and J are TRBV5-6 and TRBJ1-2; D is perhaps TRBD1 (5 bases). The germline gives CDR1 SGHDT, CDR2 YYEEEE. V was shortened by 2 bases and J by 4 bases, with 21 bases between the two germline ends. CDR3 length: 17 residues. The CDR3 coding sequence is TGTGCCAGCAGCTTTTTATCCGGGGCTCTGGAGGGCTATGGCTACACCTTC. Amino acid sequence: CASSFLSGALEGYGYTF.

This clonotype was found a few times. CDR3 loop: CSARSLQGMEFEAFF. In nucleotides, the CDR3 is TGCAGTGCTAGATCATTGCAGGGGATGGAGTTTGAAGCTTTCTTT. The V and J genes are TRBV20-1 and TRBJ1-1; D perhaps matches TRBD1 (6 bases). V was cut by 2 bases and J by 7 bases, with 20 bases left in between. This CDR3 spans 15 amino acids. Germline V gives CDR1 DFQATT, CDR2 SNEGSKA (reference sequence).

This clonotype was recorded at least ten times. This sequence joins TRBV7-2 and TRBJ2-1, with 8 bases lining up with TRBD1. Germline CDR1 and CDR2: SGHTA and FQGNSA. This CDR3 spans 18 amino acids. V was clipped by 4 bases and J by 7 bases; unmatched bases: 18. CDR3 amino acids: CASSSPRPGQDVRNEQFF. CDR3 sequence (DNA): TGTGCCAGCAGCTCGCCCCGGCCGGGACAGGACGTGAGAAATGAGCAGTTCTTC. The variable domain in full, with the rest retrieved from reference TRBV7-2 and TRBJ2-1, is GAGVSQSPSNKVTEKGKDVELRCDPISGHTALYWYRQSLGQGLEFLIYFQGNSAPDKSGLPSDRFSAERTGGSVSTLTIQRTQQEDSAVYLCASSSPRPGQDVRNEQFFGPGTRLTVL.

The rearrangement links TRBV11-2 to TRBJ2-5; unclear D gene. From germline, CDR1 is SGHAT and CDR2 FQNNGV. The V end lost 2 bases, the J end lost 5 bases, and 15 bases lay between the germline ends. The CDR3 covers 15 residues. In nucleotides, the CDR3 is TGTGCCAGCAGCTTATGGACGGAGCCTGGGGAGACCCAGTACTTC. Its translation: CASSLWTEPGETQYF.

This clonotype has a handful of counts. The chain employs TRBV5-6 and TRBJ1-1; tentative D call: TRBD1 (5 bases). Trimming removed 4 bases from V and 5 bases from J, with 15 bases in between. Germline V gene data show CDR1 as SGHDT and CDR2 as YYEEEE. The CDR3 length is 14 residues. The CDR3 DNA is TGTGCCAGCAGCCCCCCGGCAGGGCCGACTGAAGCTTTCTTT. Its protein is CASSPPAGPTEAFF. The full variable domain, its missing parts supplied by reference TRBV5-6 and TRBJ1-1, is DAGVTQSPTHLIKTRGQQVTLRCSPKSGHDTVSWYQQALGQGPQFIFQYYEEEERQRGNFPDRFSGHQFPNYSSELNVNALLLGDSALYLCASSPPAGPTEAFFGQGTRLTVV.

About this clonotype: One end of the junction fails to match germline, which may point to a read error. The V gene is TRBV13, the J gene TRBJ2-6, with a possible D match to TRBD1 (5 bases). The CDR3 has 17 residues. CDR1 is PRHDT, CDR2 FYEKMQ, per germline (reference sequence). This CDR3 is CASSLRAGLSGADVLTF. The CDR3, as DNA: TGTGCCAGCAGCTTAAGGGCAGGGCTCTCTGGGGCCGACGTCCTGACTTTC.

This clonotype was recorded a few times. CDR3 residues: CASSQGQGTDEQFF. The CDR3 DNA is TGTGCCAGCAGCCAAGGACAGGGGACCGATGAGCAGTTCTTC. The chain is built from TRBV5-5 and TRBJ2-1; 9 bases map to TRBD1. This CDR3 has 14 residues. The germline gives CDR1 SGHKS, CDR2 YYEKEE (reference sequence). J was trimmed by 8 bases and V by 4 bases; bases with no gene match: 7.

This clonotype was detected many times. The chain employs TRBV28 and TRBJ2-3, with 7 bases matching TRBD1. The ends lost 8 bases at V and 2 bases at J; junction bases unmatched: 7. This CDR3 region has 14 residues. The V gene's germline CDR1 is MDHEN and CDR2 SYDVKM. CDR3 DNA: TGTGCCAGCCGATCCAGGGGGTACACAGATACGCAGTATTTT. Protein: CASRSRGYTDTQYF. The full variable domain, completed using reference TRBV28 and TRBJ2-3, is DVKVTQSSRYLVKRTGEKVFLECVQDMDHENMFWYRQDPGLGLRLIYFSYDVKMKEKGDIPEGYSVSREKKERFSLILESASTNQTSMYLCASRSRGYTDTQYFGPGTRLTVL.